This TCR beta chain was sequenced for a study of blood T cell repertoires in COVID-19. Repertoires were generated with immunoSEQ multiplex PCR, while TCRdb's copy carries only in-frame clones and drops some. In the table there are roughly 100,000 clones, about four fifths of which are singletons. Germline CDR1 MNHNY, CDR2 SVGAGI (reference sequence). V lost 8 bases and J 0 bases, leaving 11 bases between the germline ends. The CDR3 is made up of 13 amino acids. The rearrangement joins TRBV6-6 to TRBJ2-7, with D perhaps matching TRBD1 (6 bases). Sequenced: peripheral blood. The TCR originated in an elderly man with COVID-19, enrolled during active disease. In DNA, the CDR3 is TGTGCCAGCTCCGGGACAAGCTCCTACGAGCAGTACTTC. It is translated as CASSGTSSYEQYF.